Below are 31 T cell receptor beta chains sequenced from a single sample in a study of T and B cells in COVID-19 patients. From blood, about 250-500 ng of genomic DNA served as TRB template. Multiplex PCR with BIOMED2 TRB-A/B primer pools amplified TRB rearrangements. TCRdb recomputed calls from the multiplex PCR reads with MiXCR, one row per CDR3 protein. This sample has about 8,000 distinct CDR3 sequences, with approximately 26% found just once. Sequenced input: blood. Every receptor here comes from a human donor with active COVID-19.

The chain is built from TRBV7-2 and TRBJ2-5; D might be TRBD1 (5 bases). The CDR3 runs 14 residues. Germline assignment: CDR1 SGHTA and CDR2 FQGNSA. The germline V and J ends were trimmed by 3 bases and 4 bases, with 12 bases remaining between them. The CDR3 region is CASSLDTGRETQYF. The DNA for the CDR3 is TGTGCCAGCAGCTTGGACACAGGTCGAGAGACCCAGTACTTC.

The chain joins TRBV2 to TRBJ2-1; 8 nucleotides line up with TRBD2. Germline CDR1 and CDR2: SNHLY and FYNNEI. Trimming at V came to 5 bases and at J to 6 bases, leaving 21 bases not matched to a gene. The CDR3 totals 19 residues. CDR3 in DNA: TGTGCCAGCAGTTCTTTCTTGGACTTGGTGAGGACTAGCTTCAATGAGCAGTTCTTC. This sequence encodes CASSSFLDLVRTSFNEQFF.

Here the CDR3 reads CASTKQLSGSADTQYF. For the CDR3, the DNA is TGTGCCAGCACAAAACAACTTAGCGGGAGCGCAGATACGCAGTATTTT. The V and J genes are TRBV6-6 and TRBJ2-3; 9 bases map to TRBD2. Looked up from germline, CDR1 is MNHNY and CDR2 is SVGAGI (reference sequence). Unmatched junction bases numbered 12, after V lost 7 bases and J lost 4 bases. The CDR3 consists of 16 residues.

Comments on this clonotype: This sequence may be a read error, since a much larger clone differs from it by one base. CDR3 nucleotides: TGTGCCAGCATTCACCCTCCCCCCACCGCGGGGCACATGTGGACTTCCACAGATACGCAGTATTTT. Encoded protein: CASIHPPPTAGHMWTSTDTQYF. V and J are TRBV6-5 and TRBJ2-3; D possibly corresponds to TRBD2 (6 bases). CDR1 is MNHEY, CDR2 SVGAGI, per germline. Between the trimmed V and J ends, which lost 7 bases and 2 bases, there was a span of 37 bases. This CDR3 has 22 residues.

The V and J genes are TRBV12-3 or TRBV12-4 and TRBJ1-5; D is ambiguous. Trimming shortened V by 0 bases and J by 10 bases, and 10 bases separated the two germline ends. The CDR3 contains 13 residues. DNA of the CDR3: TGTGCCAGCAGTTTAGCGGCGGACGCACCCCAGCATTTT. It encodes CASSLAADAPQHF.

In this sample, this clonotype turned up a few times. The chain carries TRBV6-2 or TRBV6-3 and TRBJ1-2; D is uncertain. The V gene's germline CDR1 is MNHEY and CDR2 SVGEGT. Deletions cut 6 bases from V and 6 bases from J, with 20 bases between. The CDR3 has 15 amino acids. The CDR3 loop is CASRSYRETQDGYTF. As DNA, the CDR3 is TGTGCCAGCAGATCCTACCGGGAAACTCAGGATGGCTACACCTTC.

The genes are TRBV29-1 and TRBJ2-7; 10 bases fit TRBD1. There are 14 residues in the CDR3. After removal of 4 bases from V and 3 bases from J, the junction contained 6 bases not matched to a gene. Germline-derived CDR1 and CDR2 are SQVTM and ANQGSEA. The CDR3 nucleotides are TGCAGCGTTGGGGGGACAGGGGAAAACTACGAGCAGTACTTC. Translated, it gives CSVGGTGENYEQYF.

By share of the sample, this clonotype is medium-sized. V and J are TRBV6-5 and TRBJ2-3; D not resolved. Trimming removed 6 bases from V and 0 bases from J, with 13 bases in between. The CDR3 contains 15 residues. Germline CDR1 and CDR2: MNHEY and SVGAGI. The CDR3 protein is CASSRGRGSTDTQYF. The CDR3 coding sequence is TGTGCCAGCAGCCGTGGACGTGGTAGCACAGATACGCAGTATTTT.

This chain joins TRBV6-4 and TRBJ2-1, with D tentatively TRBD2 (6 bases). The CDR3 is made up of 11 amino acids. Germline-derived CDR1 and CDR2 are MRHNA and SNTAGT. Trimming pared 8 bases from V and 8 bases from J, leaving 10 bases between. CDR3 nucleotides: TGTGCCAGCCGGCGGGGCTATGAGCAGTTCTTC. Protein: CASRRGYEQFF.

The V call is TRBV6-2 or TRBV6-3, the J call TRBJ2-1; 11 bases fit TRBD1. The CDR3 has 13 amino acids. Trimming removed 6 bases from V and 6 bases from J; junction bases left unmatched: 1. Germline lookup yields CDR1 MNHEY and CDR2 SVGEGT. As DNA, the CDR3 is TGTGCCAGCAGGGGACAGGGGGTCAATGAGCAGTTCTTC. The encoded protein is CASRGQGVNEQFF.

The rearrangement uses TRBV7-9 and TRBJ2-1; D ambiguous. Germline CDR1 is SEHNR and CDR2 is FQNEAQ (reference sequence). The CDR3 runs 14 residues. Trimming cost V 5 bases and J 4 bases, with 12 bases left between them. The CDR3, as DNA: TGTGCCAGCAGCGTAAGTAACCCGTACAATGAGCAGTTCTTC. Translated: CASSVSNPYNEQFF.

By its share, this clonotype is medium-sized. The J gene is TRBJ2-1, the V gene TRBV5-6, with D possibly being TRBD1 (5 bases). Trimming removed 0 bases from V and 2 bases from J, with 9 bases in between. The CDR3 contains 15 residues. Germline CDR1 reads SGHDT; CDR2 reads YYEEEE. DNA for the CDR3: TGTGCCAGCAGCTTGGCCCCAGGGACCTACAATGAGCAGTTCTTC. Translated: CASSLAPGTYNEQFF.

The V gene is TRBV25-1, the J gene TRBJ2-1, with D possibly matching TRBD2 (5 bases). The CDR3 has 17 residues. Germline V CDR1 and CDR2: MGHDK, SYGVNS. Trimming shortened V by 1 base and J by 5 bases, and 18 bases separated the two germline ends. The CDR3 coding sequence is TGTGCCAGCAGTGAATTTTCCGCGAATAAGGGAGACAATGAGCAGTTCTTC. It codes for CASSEFSANKGDNEQFF.

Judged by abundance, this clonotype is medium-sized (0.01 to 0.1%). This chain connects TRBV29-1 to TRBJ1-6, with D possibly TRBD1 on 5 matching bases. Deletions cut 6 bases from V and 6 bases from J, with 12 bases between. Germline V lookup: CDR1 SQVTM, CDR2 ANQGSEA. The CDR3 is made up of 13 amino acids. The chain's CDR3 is CSVSTDPNSPLHF. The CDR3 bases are TGCAGCGTATCGACAGATCCTAATTCACCCCTCCACTTT.

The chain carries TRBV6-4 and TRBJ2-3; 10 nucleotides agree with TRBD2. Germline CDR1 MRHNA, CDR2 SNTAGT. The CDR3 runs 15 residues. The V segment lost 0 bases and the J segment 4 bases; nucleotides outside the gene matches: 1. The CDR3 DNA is TGTGCCAGCAGTGACTCAGCGGGGGGGCCAGATACGCAGTATTTT. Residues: CASSDSAGGPDTQYF.

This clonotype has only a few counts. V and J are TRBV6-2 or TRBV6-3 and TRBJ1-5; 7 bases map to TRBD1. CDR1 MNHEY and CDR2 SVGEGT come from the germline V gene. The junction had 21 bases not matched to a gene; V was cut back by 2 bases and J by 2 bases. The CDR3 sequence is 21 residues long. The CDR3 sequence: CASSYPIHPGTGVVGNQPQHF. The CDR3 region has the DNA TGTGCCAGCAGTTACCCCATTCATCCGGGAACAGGGGTCGTGGGCAATCAGCCCCAGCATTTT.

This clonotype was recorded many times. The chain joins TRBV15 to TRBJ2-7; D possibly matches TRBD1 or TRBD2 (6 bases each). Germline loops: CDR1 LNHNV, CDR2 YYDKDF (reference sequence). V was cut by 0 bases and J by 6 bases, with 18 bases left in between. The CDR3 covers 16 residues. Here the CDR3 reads CATSRDRGPVEGEQYF. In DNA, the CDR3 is TGTGCCACCAGCAGAGATCGGGGGCCGGTTGAGGGCGAGCAGTACTTC.

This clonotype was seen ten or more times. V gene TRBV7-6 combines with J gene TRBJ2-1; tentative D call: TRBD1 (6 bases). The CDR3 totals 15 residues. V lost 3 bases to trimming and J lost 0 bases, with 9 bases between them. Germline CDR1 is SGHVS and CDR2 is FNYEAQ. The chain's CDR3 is CASSLVDSSYNEQFF. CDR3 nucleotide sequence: TGTGCCAGCAGCTTGGTGGACAGCTCCTACAATGAGCAGTTCTTC.

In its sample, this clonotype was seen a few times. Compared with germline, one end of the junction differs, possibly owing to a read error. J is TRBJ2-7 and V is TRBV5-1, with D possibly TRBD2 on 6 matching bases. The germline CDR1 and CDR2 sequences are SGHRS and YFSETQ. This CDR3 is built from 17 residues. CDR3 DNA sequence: TGTGCCAGCAGCCACGGGGGAGGATCCGGGACGACCTACGAGCAGTACTTC. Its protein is CASSHGGGSGTTYEQYF.

The CDR3 nucleotides read TGTGCCAGCAGCTTGGGGGAGGGGGCTGAGCAGTTCTTC. This encodes CASSLGEGAEQFF. The chain has TRBV11-2 and TRBJ2-1, with D possibly being TRBD1 or TRBD2 (7 bases each). This CDR3 region has 13 residues. Per germline, CDR1 SGHAT and CDR2 FQNNGV. V was pared by 3 bases and J by 9 bases, with 12 bases between.

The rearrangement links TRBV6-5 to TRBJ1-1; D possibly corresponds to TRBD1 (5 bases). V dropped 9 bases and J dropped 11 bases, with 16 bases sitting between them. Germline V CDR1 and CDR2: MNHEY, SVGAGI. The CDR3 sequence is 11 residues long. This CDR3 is CASGEGIGAFF. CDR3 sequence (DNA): TGTGCCAGTGGGGAGGGGATTGGGGCTTTCTTT.

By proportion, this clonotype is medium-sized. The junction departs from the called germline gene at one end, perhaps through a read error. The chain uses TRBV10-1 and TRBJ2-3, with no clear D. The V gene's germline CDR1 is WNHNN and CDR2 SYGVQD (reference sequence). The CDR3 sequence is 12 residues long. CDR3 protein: CAISEGTDTQYF. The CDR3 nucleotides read TGTGCCATCAGTGAGGGCACAGATACGCAGTATTTT.

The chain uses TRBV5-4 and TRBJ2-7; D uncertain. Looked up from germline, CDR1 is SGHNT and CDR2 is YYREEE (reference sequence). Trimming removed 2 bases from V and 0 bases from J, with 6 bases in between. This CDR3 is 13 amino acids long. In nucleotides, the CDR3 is TGTGCCAGCAGCTTAAGGTTCTCCTACGAGCAGTACTTC. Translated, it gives CASSLRFSYEQYF.

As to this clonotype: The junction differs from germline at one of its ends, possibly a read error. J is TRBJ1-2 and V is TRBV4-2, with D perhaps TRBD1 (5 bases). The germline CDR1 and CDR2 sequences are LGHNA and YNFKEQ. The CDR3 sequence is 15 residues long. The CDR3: CAGSQDLLGEYGYTF. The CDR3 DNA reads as TGTGCCGGCAGCCAAGATCTCCTAGGGGAATATGGCTACACCTTC.

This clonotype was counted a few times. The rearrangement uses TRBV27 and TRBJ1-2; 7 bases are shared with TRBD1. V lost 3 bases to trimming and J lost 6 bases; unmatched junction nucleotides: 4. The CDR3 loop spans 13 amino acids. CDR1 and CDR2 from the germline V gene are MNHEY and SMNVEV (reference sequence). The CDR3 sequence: CASSFTDRNGYTF. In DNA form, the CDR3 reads TGTGCCAGCAGTTTTACGGACAGGAATGGCTACACCTTC.

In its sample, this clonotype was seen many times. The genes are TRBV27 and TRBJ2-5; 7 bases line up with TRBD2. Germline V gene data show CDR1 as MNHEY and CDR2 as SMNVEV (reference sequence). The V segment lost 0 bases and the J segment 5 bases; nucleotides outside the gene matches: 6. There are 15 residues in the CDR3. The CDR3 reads CASSLSTSMLETQYF. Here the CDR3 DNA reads TGTGCCAGCAGTTTATCGACTAGCATGTTGGAGACCCAGTACTTC.

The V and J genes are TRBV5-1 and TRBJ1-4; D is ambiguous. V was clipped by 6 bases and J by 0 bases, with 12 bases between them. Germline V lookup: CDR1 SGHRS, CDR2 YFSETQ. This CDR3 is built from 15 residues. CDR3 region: CASKVEEATNEKLFF. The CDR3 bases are TGCGCCAGCAAGGTTGAAGAAGCAACTAATGAAAAACTGTTTTTT. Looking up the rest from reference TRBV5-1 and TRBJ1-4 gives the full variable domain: KAGVTQTPRYLIKTRGQQVTLSCSPISGHRSVSWYQQTPGQGLQFLFEYFSETQRNKGNFPGRFSGRQFSNSRSEMNVSTLELGDSALYLCASKVEEATNEKLFFGSGTQLSVL.

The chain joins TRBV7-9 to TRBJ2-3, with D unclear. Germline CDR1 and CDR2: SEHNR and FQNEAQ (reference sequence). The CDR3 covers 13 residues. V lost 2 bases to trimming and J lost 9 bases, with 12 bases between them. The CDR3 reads CASSLSVRPTQYF. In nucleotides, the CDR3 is TGTGCCAGCAGCTTATCGGTACGTCCGACGCAGTATTTT.

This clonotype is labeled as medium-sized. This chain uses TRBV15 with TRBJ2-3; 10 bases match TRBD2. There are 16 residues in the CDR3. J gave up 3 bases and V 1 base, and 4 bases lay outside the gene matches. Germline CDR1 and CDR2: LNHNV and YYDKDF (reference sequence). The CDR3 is CATSRASGSSTDTQYF. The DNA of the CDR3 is TGTGCCACCAGCAGAGCTAGCGGGAGTTCGACAGATACGCAGTATTTT.

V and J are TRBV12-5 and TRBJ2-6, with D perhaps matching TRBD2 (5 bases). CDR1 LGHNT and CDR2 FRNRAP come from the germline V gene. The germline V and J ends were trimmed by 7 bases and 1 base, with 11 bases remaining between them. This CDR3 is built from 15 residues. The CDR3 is CASVDSGSGANVLTF. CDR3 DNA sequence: TGTGCTAGTGTTGACTCGGGATCTGGGGCCAACGTCCTGACTTTC.

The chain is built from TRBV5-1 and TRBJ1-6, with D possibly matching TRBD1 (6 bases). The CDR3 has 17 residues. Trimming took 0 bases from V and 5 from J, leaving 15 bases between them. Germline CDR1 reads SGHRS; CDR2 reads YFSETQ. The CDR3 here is CASSLDSGGANNSPLHF. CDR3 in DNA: TGCGCCAGCAGCTTGGATTCCGGGGGCGCCAATAATTCACCCCTCCACTTT.